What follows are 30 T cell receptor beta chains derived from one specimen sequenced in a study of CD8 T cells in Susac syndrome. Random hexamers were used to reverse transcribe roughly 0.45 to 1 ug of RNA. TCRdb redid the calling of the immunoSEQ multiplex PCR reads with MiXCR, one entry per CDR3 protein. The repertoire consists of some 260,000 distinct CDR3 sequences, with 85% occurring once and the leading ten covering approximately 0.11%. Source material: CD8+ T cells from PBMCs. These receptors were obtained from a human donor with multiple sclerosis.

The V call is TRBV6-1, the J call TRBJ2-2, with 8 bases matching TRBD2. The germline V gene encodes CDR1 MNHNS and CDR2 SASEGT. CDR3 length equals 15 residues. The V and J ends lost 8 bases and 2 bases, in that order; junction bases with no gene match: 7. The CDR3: CASVVTSVNTGELFF. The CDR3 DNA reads TGTGCCAGCGTCGTGACTAGCGTAAACACCGGGGAGCTGTTTTTT.

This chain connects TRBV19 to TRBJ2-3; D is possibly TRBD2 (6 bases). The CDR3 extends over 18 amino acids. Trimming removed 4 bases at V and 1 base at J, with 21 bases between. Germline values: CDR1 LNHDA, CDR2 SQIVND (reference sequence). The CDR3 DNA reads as TGTGCCAGTAGTAAATTATGGGACTCTTCGACTGGCACAGATACGCAGTATTTT. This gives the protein CASSKLWDSSTGTDTQYF.

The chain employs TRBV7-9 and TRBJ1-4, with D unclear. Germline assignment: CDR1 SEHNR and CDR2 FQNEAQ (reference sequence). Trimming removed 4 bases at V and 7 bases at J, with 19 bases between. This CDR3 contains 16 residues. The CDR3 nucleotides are TGTGCCAGCAGCTCTCCCCACACGGGAAGTAGTGAAAAACTGTTTTTT. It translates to CASSSPHTGSSEKLFF.

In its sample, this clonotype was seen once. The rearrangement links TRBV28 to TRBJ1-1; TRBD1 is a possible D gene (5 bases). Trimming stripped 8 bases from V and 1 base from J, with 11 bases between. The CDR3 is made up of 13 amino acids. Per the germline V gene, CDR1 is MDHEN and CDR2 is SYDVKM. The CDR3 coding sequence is TGTGCCAGCGGCTTACAGGAGAACACTGAAGCTTTCTTT. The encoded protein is CASGLQENTEAFF.

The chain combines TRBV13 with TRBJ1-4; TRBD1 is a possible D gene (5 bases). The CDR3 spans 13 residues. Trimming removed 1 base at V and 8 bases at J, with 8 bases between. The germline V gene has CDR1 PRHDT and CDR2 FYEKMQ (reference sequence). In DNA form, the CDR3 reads TGTGCCAGCAGCTTAGCCAGGGACGAAAAACTGTTTTTT. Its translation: CASSLARDEKLFF.

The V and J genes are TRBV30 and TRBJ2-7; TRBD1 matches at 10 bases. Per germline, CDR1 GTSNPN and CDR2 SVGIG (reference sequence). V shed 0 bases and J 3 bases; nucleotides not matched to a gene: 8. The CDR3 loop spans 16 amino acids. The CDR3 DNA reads TGTGCCTGGAGTGTACCCCCCCGGACAGGGGGCTACGAGCAGTACTTC. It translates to CAWSVPPRTGGYEQYF.

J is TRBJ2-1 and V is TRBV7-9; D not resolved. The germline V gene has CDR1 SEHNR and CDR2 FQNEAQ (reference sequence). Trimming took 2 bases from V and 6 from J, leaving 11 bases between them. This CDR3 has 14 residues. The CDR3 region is CASSLSNTFNEQFF. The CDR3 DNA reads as TGTGCCAGCAGCTTATCAAACACTTTCAATGAGCAGTTCTTC.

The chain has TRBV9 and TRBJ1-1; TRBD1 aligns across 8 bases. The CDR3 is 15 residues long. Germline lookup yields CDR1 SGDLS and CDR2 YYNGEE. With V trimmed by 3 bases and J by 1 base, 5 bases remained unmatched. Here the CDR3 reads CASSGRQGTNTEAFF. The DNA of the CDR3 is TGTGCCAGCAGCGGCCGACAGGGGACGAACACTGAAGCTTTCTTT.

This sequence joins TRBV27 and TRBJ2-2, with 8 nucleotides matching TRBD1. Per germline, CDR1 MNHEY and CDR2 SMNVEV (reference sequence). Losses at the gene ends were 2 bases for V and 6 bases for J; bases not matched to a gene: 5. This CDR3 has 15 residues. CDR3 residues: CASSLAQGAPGELFF. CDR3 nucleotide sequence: TGTGCCAGCAGTTTAGCGCAGGGGGCACCCGGGGAGCTGTTTTTT.

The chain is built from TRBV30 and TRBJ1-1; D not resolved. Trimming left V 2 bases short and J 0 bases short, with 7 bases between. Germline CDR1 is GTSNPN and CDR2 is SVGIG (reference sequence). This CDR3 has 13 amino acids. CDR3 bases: TGTGCCTGGAGTATAGCTGTGAACACTGAAGCTTTCTTT. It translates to CAWSIAVNTEAFF.

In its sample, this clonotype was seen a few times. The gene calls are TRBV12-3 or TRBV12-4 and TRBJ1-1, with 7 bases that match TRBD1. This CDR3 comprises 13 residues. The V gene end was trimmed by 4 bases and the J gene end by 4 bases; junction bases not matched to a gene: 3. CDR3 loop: CASSSGTATEAFF. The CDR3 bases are TGTGCCAGCAGTTCCGGGACAGCCACTGAAGCTTTCTTT.

The CDR3 reads CASRAPGLADEQYF. Here the CDR3 DNA reads TGTGCCAGCAGGGCTCCAGGACTAGCCGACGAGCAGTACTTC. V and J are TRBV9 and TRBJ2-7, with 8 positions matching TRBD2. The germline gives CDR1 SGDLS, CDR2 YYNGEE. J gave up 5 bases and V 5 bases, and 9 bases lay outside the gene matches. This CDR3 contains 14 residues.

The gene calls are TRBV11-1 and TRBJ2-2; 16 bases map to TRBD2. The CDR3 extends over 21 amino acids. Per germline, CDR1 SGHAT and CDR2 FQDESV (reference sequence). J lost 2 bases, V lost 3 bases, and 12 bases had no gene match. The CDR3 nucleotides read TGTGCCAGCAGCTTTTCCCAGCCGGGACTAGCGGGAGGGCGCAACACCGGGGAGCTGTTTTTT. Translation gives CASSFSQPGLAGGRNTGELFF. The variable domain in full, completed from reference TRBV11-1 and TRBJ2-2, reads EAEVAQSPRYKITEKSQAVAFWCDPISGHATLYWYRQILGQGPELLVQFQDESVVDDSQLPKDRFSAERLKGVDSTLKIQPAELGDSAMYLCASSFSQPGLAGGRNTGELFFGEGSRLTVL.

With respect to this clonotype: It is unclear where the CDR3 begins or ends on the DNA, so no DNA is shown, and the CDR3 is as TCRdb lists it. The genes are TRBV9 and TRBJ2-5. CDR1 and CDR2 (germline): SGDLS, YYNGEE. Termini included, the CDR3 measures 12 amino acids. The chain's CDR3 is CASSVADGTRYF.

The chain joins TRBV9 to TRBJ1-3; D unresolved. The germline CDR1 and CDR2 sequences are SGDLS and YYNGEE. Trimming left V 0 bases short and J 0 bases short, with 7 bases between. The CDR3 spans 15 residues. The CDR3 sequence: CASSVGDYSGNTIYF. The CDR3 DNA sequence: TGTGCCAGCAGCGTAGGGGATTACTCTGGAAACACCATATATTTT.

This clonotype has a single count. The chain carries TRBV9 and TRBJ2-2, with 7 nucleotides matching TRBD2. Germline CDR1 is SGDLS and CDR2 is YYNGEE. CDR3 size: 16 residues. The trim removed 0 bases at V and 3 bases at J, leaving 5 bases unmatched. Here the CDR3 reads CASSVGGRDYTGELFF. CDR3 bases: TGTGCCAGCAGCGTAGGGGGGAGGGACTACACCGGGGAGCTGTTTTTT. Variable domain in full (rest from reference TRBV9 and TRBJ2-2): DSGVTQTPKHLITATGQRVTLRCSPRSGDLSVYWYQQSLDQGLQFLIQYYNGEERAKGNILERFSAQQFPDLHSELNLSSLELGDSALYFCASSVGGRDYTGELFFGEGSRLTVL.

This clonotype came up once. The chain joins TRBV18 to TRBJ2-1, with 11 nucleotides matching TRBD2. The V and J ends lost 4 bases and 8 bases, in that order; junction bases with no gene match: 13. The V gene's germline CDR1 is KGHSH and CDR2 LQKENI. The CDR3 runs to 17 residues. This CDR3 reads CASSRTLSGRAEDEQFF. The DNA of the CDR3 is TGTGCCAGCTCACGTACACTTAGCGGGAGGGCCGAGGATGAGCAGTTCTTC.

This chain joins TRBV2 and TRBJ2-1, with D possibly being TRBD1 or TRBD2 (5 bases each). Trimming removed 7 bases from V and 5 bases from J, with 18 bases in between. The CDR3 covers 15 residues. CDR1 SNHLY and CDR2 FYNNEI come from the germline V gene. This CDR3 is CASITVGEGDNEQFF. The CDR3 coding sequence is TGTGCCAGCATCACAGTCGGGGAAGGGGACAATGAGCAGTTCTTC.

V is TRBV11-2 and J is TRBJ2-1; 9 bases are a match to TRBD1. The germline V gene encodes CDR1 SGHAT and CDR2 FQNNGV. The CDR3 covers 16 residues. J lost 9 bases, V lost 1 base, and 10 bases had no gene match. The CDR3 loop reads CASSLGGQGLWGEQFF. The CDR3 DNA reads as TGTGCCAGCAGCTTAGGGGGACAGGGCCTTTGGGGTGAGCAGTTCTTC.

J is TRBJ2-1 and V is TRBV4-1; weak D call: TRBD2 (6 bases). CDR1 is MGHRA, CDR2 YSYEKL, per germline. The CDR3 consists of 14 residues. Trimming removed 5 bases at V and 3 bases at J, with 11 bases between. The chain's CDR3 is CASSFRELYNEQFF. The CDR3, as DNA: TGCGCCAGCAGCTTTCGGGAGCTCTACAATGAGCAGTTCTTC.

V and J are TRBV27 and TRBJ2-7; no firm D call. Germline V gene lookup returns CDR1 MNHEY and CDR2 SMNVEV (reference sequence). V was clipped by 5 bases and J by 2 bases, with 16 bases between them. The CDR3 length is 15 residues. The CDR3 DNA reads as TGTGCCAGCAGTAACAACGGCGCCCTCCCCTACGAGCAGTACTTC. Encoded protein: CASSNNGALPYEQYF.

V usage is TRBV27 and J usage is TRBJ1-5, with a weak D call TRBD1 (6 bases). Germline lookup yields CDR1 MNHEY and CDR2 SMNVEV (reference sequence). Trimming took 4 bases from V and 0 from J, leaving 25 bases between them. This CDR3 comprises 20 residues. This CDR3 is CASSSGREGGMRVSNQPQHF. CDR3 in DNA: TGTGCCAGCAGTTCGGGTCGAGAAGGGGGTATGAGAGTTAGCAATCAGCCCCAGCATTTT.

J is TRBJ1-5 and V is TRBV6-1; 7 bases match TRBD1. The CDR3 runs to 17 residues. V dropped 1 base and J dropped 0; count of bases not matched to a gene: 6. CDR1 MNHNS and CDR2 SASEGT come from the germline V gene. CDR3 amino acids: CASSEDRGGNSNQPQHF. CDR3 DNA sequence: TGTGCCAGCAGTGAAGACAGGGGAGGGAATAGCAATCAGCCCCAGCATTTT.

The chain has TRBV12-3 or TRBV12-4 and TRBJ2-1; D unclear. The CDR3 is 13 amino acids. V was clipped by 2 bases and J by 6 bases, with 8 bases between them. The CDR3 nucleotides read TGTGCCAGCAGTTTATTATCGGGCAATGAGCAGTTCTTC. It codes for CASSLLSGNEQFF.

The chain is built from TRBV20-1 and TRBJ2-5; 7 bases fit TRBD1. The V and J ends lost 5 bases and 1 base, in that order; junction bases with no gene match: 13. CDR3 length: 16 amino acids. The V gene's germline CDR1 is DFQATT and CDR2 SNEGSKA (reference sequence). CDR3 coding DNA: TGCAGTGCTGTCCAGGGGGATGTCGGGCCCCAAGAGACCCAGTACTTC. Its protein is CSAVQGDVGPQETQYF.

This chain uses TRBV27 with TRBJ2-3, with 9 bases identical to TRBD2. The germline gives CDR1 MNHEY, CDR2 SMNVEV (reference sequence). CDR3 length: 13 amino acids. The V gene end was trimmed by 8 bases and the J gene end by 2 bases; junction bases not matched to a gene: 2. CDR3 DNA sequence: TGTGCCAGCCGCGGGGGGGCCACAGATACGCAGTATTTT. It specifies CASRGGATDTQYF.

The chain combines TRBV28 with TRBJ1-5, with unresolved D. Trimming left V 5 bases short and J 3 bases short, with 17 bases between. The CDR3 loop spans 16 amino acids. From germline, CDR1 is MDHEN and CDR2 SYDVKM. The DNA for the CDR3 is TGTGCCAGCAGTCCCTTTGAGACACCATTCAATCAGCCCCAGCATTTT. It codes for CASSPFETPFNQPQHF.

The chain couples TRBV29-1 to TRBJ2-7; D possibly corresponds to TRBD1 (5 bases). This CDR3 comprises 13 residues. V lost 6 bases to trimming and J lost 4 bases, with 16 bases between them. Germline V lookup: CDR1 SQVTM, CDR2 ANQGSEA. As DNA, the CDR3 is TGCAGCGTCGAGGACACGGCAAAATACGAGCAGTACTTC. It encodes CSVEDTAKYEQYF.

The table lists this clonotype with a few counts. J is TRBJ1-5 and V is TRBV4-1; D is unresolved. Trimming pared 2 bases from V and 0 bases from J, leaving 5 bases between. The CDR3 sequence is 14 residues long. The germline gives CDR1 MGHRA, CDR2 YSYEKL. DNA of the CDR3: TGCGCCAGCAGCCAATGGGATAGCAATCAGCCCCAGCATTTT. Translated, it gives CASSQWDSNQPQHF.

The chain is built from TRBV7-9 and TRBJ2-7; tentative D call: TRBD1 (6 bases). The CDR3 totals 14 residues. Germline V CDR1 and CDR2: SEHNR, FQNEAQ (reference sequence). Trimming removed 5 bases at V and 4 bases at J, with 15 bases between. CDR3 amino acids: CASSPQGIPYEQYF. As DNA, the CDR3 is TGTGCCAGCAGCCCACAGGGTATTCCTTACGAGCAGTACTTC.